The entry below gives a single TCR beta chain sequence along with its context. The specificity of this receptor is unknown. No much larger clone is present one base from it, and per-base qualities are unavailable. This sample was included in a study of blood T cell repertoires in COVID-19 (dated by TCRdb to the early 2020s). The study in broad terms: Samples from collaborators originated in the United States, Italy and Spain and spanned both the acute and convalescent phases of COVID-19. The material from the prospective study consisted of cDNA or gDNA derived from T cells, B-cell-depleted T cells, or PBMCs. A de-identified subject ID, COVID-19 status, age in years and sex were almost always included in the sample metadata. Where available, HLA class I and class II types were obtained from metadata supplied by the sample provider rather than from assay-based typing. Deeply sampled blood TCRbeta repertoires from subjects exposed to, actively infected with, or recovered from COVID-19 were included in the dataset. Samples were obtained from the ongoing ImmuneRACE study (first 160 participants) and from 1,000 to 1,500 subjects provided by 6 global collaborators. A freely available public database, intended as a resource for researchers studying the immune response to SARS-CoV-2, is where the repertoires were released. Beyond this particular receptor, the publication reports: The quantity of clinical and demographic metadata differed by source and by participant and was supplied without curation.

Its CDR3 holds 15 amino acids, cysteine through phenylalanine. Left in the record is the CDR3 DNA by itself, 45 bases read in frame from the first base. Between the V and J ends, shortened by 1 base and 2 bases respectively, the junction contains 10 bases. Per the germline V gene, MNHEY is the CDR1 and SVGAGI is the CDR2. One collaborating source in Seattle enrolled patients during active infection and followed them longitudinally through the course of disease. Collaborating institutions collected whole blood in K2EDTA tubes following their own protocols. Collaborator samples were shipped for TCRbeta analysis as frozen whole blood, isolated PBMCs, or DNA extracted from either sample type. TCRbeta CDR3 regions were amplified from genomic DNA by means of the immunoSEQ Assay, a bias-controlled multiplex PCR. In the source study's methods: The number of nucleated cells in each sample was estimated by amplification of reference gene primers within the assay. To quantify the absolute abundance of each unique TCRbeta CDR3 rearrangement, sequence reads were collapsed and filtered. For each sample, productive Simpson clonality was calculated by taking the square root of Simpson's diversity index across productive rearrangements. TCRdb obtained this table from immuneACCESS and retained in-frame rearrangements with V and J assigned. These tables miss some clones; where compared with another copy, unresolved V genes account for less than half of the shortfall, and the remainder is unexplained. The DNA gave D and trimming, while V, J and clone size come from that table. This sample is represented by 300,000 to 450,000 clones; about 92% of them were singletons. 3.9% of the sample comes from the top ten.

The chain uses TRBV6-5 and TRBJ2-3; TRBD1 is perhaps the D gene, given 6 matching bases. The clonotype was recovered from a woman in her sixties or seventies with COVID-19, enrolled during active disease. The sample taken for sequencing was peripheral blood. The CDR3 reads CASSYYGQPTDTQYF. The bases are TGTGCCAGCAGTTACTACGGACAGCCCACAGATACGCAGTATTTT.